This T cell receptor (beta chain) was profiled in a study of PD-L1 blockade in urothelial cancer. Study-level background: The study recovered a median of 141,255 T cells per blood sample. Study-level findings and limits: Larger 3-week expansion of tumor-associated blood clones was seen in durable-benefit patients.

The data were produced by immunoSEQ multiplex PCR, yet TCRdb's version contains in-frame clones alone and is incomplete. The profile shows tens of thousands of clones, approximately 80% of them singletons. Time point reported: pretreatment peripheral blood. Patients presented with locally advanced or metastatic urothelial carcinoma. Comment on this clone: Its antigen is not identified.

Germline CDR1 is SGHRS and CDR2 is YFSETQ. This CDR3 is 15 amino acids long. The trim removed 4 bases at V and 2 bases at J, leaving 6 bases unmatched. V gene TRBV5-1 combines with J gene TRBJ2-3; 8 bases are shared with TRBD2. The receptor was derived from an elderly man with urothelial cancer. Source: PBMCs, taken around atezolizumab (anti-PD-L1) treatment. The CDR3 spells CASSLTSGNTDTQYF. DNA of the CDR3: TGCGCCAGCAGCCTCACTAGCGGTAACACAGATACGCAGTATTTT.